This T cell receptor (beta chain) emerged from a study of blood T cell repertoires in COVID-19. Study details: The origin of the acute and convalescent COVID-19 samples was the United States, Italy and Spain.

Germline CDR1 and CDR2: SGHTA and FQGNSA. The germline V and J ends were trimmed by 6 bases and 10 bases, with 13 bases remaining between them. The length of the CDR3 is 12 residues. Original handling: For nucleated cells, counts were estimated from reference gene primer amplification. Sequenced by immunoSEQ multiplex PCR; TCRdb stores in-frame clones only, minus some. That table is the source of V, J and clone size, and D and trimming were worked out from the DNA. The sample lists fewer than 200,000 clones, around 87% seen once, with under 3% in the top ten. This TCR came from an elderly woman with COVID-19, enrolled during active disease. Specimen: peripheral blood. The chain uses TRBV7-2 and TRBJ2-1, with D possibly TRBD1 on 6 matching bases. For the CDR3, the DNA is TGTGCCAGCAGTATACAGGGATACGAGCAGTTCTTC. Protein sequence: CASSIQGYEQFF.